These T cell receptor beta chains were read from a single sample in a study of cytomegalovirus exposure and HLA in healthy donors. The protocol was immunoSEQ multiplex PCR, while the TCRdb copy is restricted to in-frame clones and leaves out a portion. This sample yields fewer than 200,000 clones, of which about three quarters are seen a single time; 0.75% to 0.8% belongs to the top ten. Sequencing input: PBMCs. These receptors were obtained from a female donor in good health and CMV-seronegative. CDR3s include the opening cysteine and the closing phenylalanine or tryptophan. Each record gives: CDR3 length, J gene, V gene, CDR3 protein.

>15|TRBJ2-7|TRBV5-1
CASSHSGQFTYEQYF
>14|TRBJ2-7|TRBV7-9
CASSLGGRAYEQYF
>12|TRBJ1-2|TRBV9
CASSVGLYGYTF
>14|TRBJ1-1|TRBV2
CASSALTGNTEAFF
>14|TRBJ2-3|TRBV30
CAWSSGGKSDTQYF
>14|TRBJ1-1|TRBV4-3
CASSQHPMNTEAFF
>13|TRBJ2-7|TRBV27
CASGTSGRSEQYF
>15|TRBJ2-7|TRBV11-1
CASSFSSGRSYEQYF
>15|TRBJ2-3|TRBV5-1
CASRDKAEYTDTQYF
>15|TRBJ1-2|TRBV2
CASSVTRGSSYGYTF
>17|TRBJ2-2|TRBV27
CASSLWRRGRFTGELFF
>12|TRBJ1-2|TRBV12-5
CASAGSNYGYTF
>14|TRBJ1-2|TRBV5-4
CASSPTRGVGGYTF
>14|TRBJ2-7|TRBV7-9
CASSTGKGSWEQYF
>12|TRBJ2-3|TRBV7-2
CASSPYTDTQYF
>13|TRBJ1-5|TRBV4-3
CASSQDNSQPQHF
>14|TRBJ2-3|TRBV10-3
CAIGGLAGTDTQYF
>16|TRBJ2-1|TRBV5-1
CASSLIAGSSYNEQFF
>13|TRBJ2-5|TRBV7-2
CASSSRGSGTQYF
>15|TRBJ1-1|TRBV21-1
CASSKRMTANTEAFF
>15|TRBJ2-1|TRBV10-2
CASSDGTIGKAEQFF
>16|TRBJ1-5|TRBV27
CASSITGGRGNQPQHF
>13|TRBJ1-2|TRBV10-3
CAISETTIDGYTF